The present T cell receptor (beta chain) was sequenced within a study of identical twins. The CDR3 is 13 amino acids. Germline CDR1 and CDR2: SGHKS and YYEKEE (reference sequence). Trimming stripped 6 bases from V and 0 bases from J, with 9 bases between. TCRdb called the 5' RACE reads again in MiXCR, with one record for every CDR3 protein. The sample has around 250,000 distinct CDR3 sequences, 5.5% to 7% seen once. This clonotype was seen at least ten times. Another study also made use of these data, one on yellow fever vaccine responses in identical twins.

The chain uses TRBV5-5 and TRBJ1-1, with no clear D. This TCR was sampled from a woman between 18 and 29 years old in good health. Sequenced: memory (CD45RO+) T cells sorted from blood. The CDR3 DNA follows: TGTGCCAGCACCTCACATATGAACACTGAAGCTTTCTTT. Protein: CASTSHMNTEAFF. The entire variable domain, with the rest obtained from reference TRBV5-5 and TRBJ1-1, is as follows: DAGVTQSPTHLIKTRGQQVTLRCSPISGHKSVSWYQQVLGQGPQFIFQYYEKEERGRGNFPDRFSARQFPNYSSELNVNALLLGDSALYLCASTSHMNTEAFFGQGTRLTVV.